The 32 T cell receptor beta chains below were found in one sample sequenced in a study of type 1 and type 2 diabetes patients (dated by TCRdb to 2016 to 2017). Sequencer: Illumina MiSeq. TCRbeta CDR3 amplification used genomic DNA from the sorted T cell subsets as template. The TCRbeta CDR3 region was amplified by multiplex PCR using 30 forward and 13 reverse primers. TCRdb redid the processing of the public reads, applying fastp at Q25 and MiXCR, and retained in-frame beta chains. For every CDR3 protein sequence, its rows merge into one entry that carries the most common genes and DNA. This sample holds some 250,000 distinct CDR3 sequences; 45% to 60% were observed only once. The top ten hold 12% to 15% of the sample. Sequenced sample: peripheral blood mononuclear cells (PBMCs). All receptors derive from a young man with type 2 diabetes.

This clonotype was counted a few times. An end of the junction does not agree with germline; a read error may underlie this. The genes are TRBV7-3 and TRBJ1-5, with no clear D. The CDR3 runs to 15 residues. The V gene's germline CDR1 is SGHTA and CDR2 FQGTGA. In DNA form, the CDR3 reads TGTGCCAGCAACTTAACAAGGCCCTGCAATCAGCCCCAGCATTTT. Protein: CASNLTRPCNQPQHF. The whole variable domain, filled in from reference TRBV7-3 and TRBJ1-5, reads GAGVSQTPSNKVTEKGKYVELRCDPISGHTALYWYRQSLGQGPEFLIYFQGTGAADDSGLPNDRFFAVRPEGSVSTLKIQRTERGDSAVYLCASNLTRPCNQPQHFGDGTRLSIL.

This sequence joins TRBV27 and TRBJ2-1; 9 bases line up with TRBD2. Germline values: CDR1 MNHEY, CDR2 SMNVEV (reference sequence). The CDR3 loop spans 13 amino acids. V lost 5 bases and J lost 9; bases outside the gene matches: 5. Here the CDR3 DNA reads TGTGCCAGCAGTCTAGCGGGGTTCGGTGAGCAGTTCTTC. It specifies CASSLAGFGEQFF.

This clonotype occurred a few times. CDR3 residues: CASSLLEDEQYF. CDR3 DNA sequence: TGCGCCAGCAGCTTGTTGGAGGACGAGCAGTACTTC. The chain couples TRBV5-1 to TRBJ2-7; maybe TRBD2 (5 bases). The CDR3 length is 12 residues. Trimming cost V 1 base and J 5 bases, with 7 bases left between them. Germline CDR1 is SGHRS and CDR2 is YFSETQ.

To note about this clonotype: The germline gene is not matched at one end of the junction; a read error may be the cause. The chain employs TRBV9 and TRBJ2-5; no reliable D call. The CDR3 spans 13 residues. Germline CDR1 reads SGDLS; CDR2 reads YYNGEE. CDR3 nucleotide sequence: TGTGCCAGCAGTGATTCGCCAGAAGAGACTCAGTACTTC. Amino acids: CASSDSPEETQYF.

The chain's CDR3 is CASTVQSGTNEKLFF. Here the CDR3 DNA reads TGTGCCAGCACAGTTCAGTCCGGAACTAATGAAAAACTGTTTTTT. The V call is TRBV6-2 or TRBV6-3, the J call TRBJ1-4; D remains unclear. Trimming stripped 7 bases from V and 1 base from J, with 13 bases between. The germline V gene has CDR1 MNHEY and CDR2 SVGEGT. This CDR3 is 15 amino acids long.

On this clonotype itself: A read error may account for a junction end that differs from germline. The V and J genes are TRBV7-8 and TRBJ2-6; D possibly corresponds to TRBD2 (5 bases). CDR1 is SGHVS and CDR2 is FQNEAQ in the germline V gene. The CDR3 sequence is 19 residues long. CDR3 in amino acids: CASSLVGGLKFSGANVLTF. CDR3 bases: TGCGCCAGCAGCTTAGTGGGTGGACTTAAATTCTCTGGGGCCAACGTCCTGACTTTC.

The genes are TRBV7-2 and TRBJ1-4; D not resolved. CDR3 length: 14 amino acids. V lost 5 bases and J 8 bases, leaving 15 bases between the germline ends. Per germline, CDR1 SGHTA and CDR2 FQGNSA. The CDR3 spells CASSTPLLGEKLFF. The DNA for the CDR3 is TGTGCCAGCAGCACCCCTCTCCTGGGGGAAAAACTGTTTTTT.

The chain is built from TRBV15 and TRBJ2-3, with D possibly matching TRBD1 (6 bases). From germline, CDR1 is LNHNV and CDR2 YYDKDF (reference sequence). The V end lost 0 bases, the J end lost 6 bases, and 19 bases lay between the germline ends. The CDR3 sequence is 17 residues long. CDR3 in amino acids: CATSRDLGQSTGDTQYF. The CDR3 nucleotides read TGTGCCACCAGCAGAGATCTAGGACAGTCGACTGGGGATACGCAGTATTTT.

This chain uses TRBV7-9 with TRBJ1-2; D gene ambiguous. The CDR3 runs 14 residues. V shed 1 base and J shed 1 base, with 7 bases lying between them. CDR1 and CDR2 (germline): SEHNR, FQNEAQ (reference sequence). The CDR3 spells CASSLDVLNYGYTF. CDR3 bases: TGTGCCAGCAGCTTAGATGTCCTTAACTATGGCTACACCTTC. The entire variable domain, with the rest obtained from reference TRBV7-9 and TRBJ1-2, is as follows: DTGVSQNPRHKITKRGQNVTFRCDPISEHNRLYWYRQTLGQGPEFLTYFQNEAQLEKSRLLSDRFSAERPKGSFSTLEIQRTEQGDSAMYLCASSLDVLNYGYTFGSGTRLTVV.

V is TRBV11-2 and J is TRBJ2-7, with 8 bases lining up with TRBD1. The CDR3 has 16 residues. V trimming: 5 bases; J trimming: 4 bases; junction bases outside the gene matches: 13. Germline-derived CDR1 and CDR2 are SGHAT and FQNNGV. CDR3 protein: CASSHLDRASSYEQYF. Here the CDR3 DNA reads TGTGCCAGCAGCCATCTGGACAGGGCCAGTTCGTACGAGCAGTACTTC.

Concerning this clonotype itself: This may stem from a read error, because a much larger clone lies one nucleotide away. This chain connects TRBV19 to TRBJ2-7; D gene ambiguous. CDR1 LNHDA and CDR2 SQIVND come from the germline V gene (reference sequence). Trimming shortened V by 5 bases and J by 7 bases, and 18 bases separated the two germline ends. CDR3 length equals 14 residues. The CDR3, as DNA: TGTGCCAGTAGTCCTATCCCGAGTTACAATGAGCAGTACTTC. This codes for CASSPIPSYNEQYF.

As concerns this clonotype: Because the CDR3 is missing its conserved closing phenylalanine or tryptophan, this is likely a read error. The chain is built from TRBV7-2 and TRBJ2-7, with TRBD1 matching 7 bases. Per germline, CDR1 SGHTA and CDR2 FQGNSA. This CDR3 is 15 amino acids long. V was clipped by 5 bases and J by 3 bases; unmatched bases: 10. The CDR3 sequence: CASSTPTGTIYEQYS. CDR3 in DNA: TGTGCCAGCAGCACACCGACAGGGACAATCTACGAGCAGTACTCC.

This clonotype was seen a handful of times. V usage is TRBV19 and J usage is TRBJ2-1, with 12 bases identical to TRBD2. Losses at the gene ends were 4 bases for V and 0 bases for J; bases not matched to a gene: 16. Germline values: CDR1 LNHDA, CDR2 SQIVND (reference sequence). CDR3 length: 21 residues. The CDR3 DNA reads as TGTGCCAGTAGTAGAGGGAGCCAGGGGACTAGCGGGTTGAGCTCCTACAATGAGCAGTTCTTC. Protein product: CASSRGSQGTSGLSSYNEQFF.

V gene TRBV6-1 combines with J gene TRBJ1-1, with TRBD1 matching 7 bases. CDR1 and CDR2 (germline): MNHNS, SASEGT. With V trimmed by 10 bases and J by 3 bases, 5 bases remained unmatched. CDR3 length equals 12 residues. In DNA, the CDR3 is TGTGCCATCAAGCAGGGGGACACTGAAGCTTTCTTT. Translating gives CAIKQGDTEAFF.

This clonotype was found many times. This chain connects TRBV7-4 to TRBJ1-1; no clear D. Germline values: CDR1 SGHVT, CDR2 SQSDAQ. This CDR3 contains 9 residues. V lost 1 base, J lost 9 bases, and 0 bases lay in between. The CDR3 sequence is CASSLEAFF. The CDR3 DNA reads as TGTGCCAGCAGCTTAGAAGCTTTCTTT.

This clonotype has ten or more counts. J is TRBJ1-1 and V is TRBV2; D not resolved. Germline CDR1 SNHLY, CDR2 FYNNEI. CDR3 length equals 12 residues. Trimming shortened V by 4 bases and J by 0 bases, and 3 bases separated the two germline ends. The CDR3 region is CASSVLNTEAFF. DNA for the CDR3: TGTGCCAGCAGTGTACTGAACACTGAAGCTTTCTTT.

A remark on this clonotype: This may arise from a read error, as a much more abundant clone is one base away. The chain recombines TRBV30 with TRBJ1-1, with TRBD1 as a possible D gene (5 bases). The CDR3 has 13 residues. The germline V gene has CDR1 GTSNPN and CDR2 SVGIG (reference sequence). CDR3 sequence reads: CARSVTGNTEAFF. CDR3 DNA sequence: TGTGCCAGGAGTGTTACAGGGAACACTGAAGCTTTCTTT. The complete variable domain, with remaining parts taken from reference TRBV30 and TRBJ1-1, reads SQTIHQWPATLVQPVGSPLSLECTVEGTSNPNLYWYRQAAGRGLQLLFYSVGIGQISSEVPQNLSASRPQDRQFILSSKKLLLSDSGFYLCARSVTGNTEAFFGQGTRLTVV.

About this clonotype: One junction end disagrees with the germline gene, perhaps due to a read error. The J gene is TRBJ2-5, the V gene TRBV2; D is possibly TRBD1 or TRBD2 (5 bases each). CDR3 size: 14 residues. Germline V gene data show CDR1 as SNHLY and CDR2 as FYNNEI. The CDR3 nucleotides are TGTGCCATCCTGCCCCGGGGCCAGGGAAATGAGCACTTCTTC. Protein sequence: CAILPRGQGNEHFF.

The chain carries TRBV9 and TRBJ1-2, with D possibly TRBD1 on 5 matching bases. CDR3 length: 15 residues. Deletions cut 3 bases from V and 6 bases from J, with 18 bases between. The V gene's germline CDR1 is SGDLS and CDR2 YYNGEE. The CDR3 protein is CASSAGDGPADGYTF. CDR3 sequence (DNA): TGTGCCAGCAGCGCGGGGGACGGGCCTGCTGATGGCTACACCTTC.

This clonotype was counted ten times or more. J is TRBJ1-1 and V is TRBV7-8; D not certain. The CDR3 consists of 12 residues. V was trimmed by 3 bases and J by 11 bases, leaving 13 bases between them. Germline values: CDR1 SGHVS, CDR2 FQNEAQ. CDR3 bases: TGTGCCAGCAGCTTGACGTATGATGACGCTTTCTTT. This translates into CASSLTYDDAFF.

There are a few counts of this clonotype. The DNA for the CDR3 is TGTGCCAGCAGTCGGACGGGCTATGGCTACACCTTC. Protein: CASSRTGYGYTF. This chain uses TRBV6-5 with TRBJ1-2; D gene uncertain. Per germline, CDR1 MNHEY and CDR2 SVGAGI. The CDR3 is made up of 12 amino acids. The V gene lost 5 bases and the J gene lost 4 bases, with 8 bases spanning the gap.

This clonotype was counted only a few times. The CDR3 nucleotides read TGTGCCAGCAGCTCTCAGTCGTCGTCACCCCTCCACTTT. Amino acid sequence: CASSSQSSSPLHF. The chain uses TRBV11-2 and TRBJ1-6; no firm D call. Trimming cost V 4 bases and J 10 bases, with 11 bases left between them. The CDR3 runs to 13 residues. Germline CDR1 and CDR2: SGHAT and FQNNGV.

In DNA, the CDR3 is TGCGCCAGCAGCCAAGAAGGGGACTACTATGGCTACACCTTC. Protein sequence: CASSQEGDYYGYTF. This chain uses TRBV4-1 with TRBJ1-2; possibly TRBD1 for D (5 bases). This CDR3 has 14 amino acids. V dropped 0 bases and J dropped 3 bases, with 8 bases sitting between them. CDR1 is MGHRA and CDR2 is YSYEKL in the germline V gene.

The chain carries TRBV27 and TRBJ1-1; 7 bases fit TRBD1. The CDR3 contains 16 residues. V lost 0 bases and J lost 1; bases outside the gene matches: 5. Germline loops: CDR1 MNHEY, CDR2 SMNVEV (reference sequence). CDR3 loop: CASSLSLQGWNTEAFF. DNA of the CDR3: TGTGCCAGCAGTTTATCGCTACAGGGGTGGAACACTGAAGCTTTCTTT.

This clonotype has at least ten counts. The chain couples TRBV19 to TRBJ2-7; possible D gene TRBD1, 6 bases. From germline, CDR1 is LNHDA and CDR2 SQIVND (reference sequence). The CDR3 has 12 amino acids. Trimming removed 10 bases at V and 4 bases at J, with 14 bases between. CDR3 nucleotides: TGTGCCACCAGCGACAGGACGTACGAGCAGTACTTC. Amino acid sequence: CATSDRTYEQYF.

This chain links TRBV27 with TRBJ1-4; 8 bases line up with TRBD1. Looked up from germline, CDR1 is MNHEY and CDR2 is SMNVEV (reference sequence). The CDR3 sequence is 16 residues long. The V and J ends lost 4 bases and 7 bases, in that order; junction bases with no gene match: 11. In DNA, the CDR3 is TGTGCCAGCAGTTGGACAGGGCCTCGACGGGGTGAAAAACTGTTTTTT. Its protein product is CASSWTGPRRGEKLFF.

V gene TRBV7-2 combines with J gene TRBJ2-5, with TRBD1 matching over 11 bases. Germline trimming cut 0 bases from V and 4 bases from J; bases unmatched to any gene: 7. CDR3 length: 17 amino acids. Germline loops: CDR1 SGHTA, CDR2 FQGNSA. CDR3 DNA: TGTGCCAGCAGCTTAGCGCCGGGACAGGGGGGCGGAGAGACCCAGTACTTC. Its protein is CASSLAPGQGGGETQYF. Full variable domain (remainder filled in from reference TRBV7-2 and TRBJ2-5): GAGVSQSPSNKVTEKGKDVELRCDPISGHTALYWYRQSLGQGLEFLIYFQGNSAPDKSGLPSDRFSAERTGGSVSTLTIQRTQQEDSAVYLCASSLAPGQGGGETQYFGPGTRLLVL.

The V and J genes are TRBV10-1 and TRBJ2-2; D gene uncertain. The V gene lost 0 bases and the J gene lost 8 bases, with 10 bases spanning the gap. Germline V gives CDR1 WNHNN, CDR2 SYGVQD (reference sequence). The CDR3 covers 14 residues. The CDR3 is CASSESGRWGELFF. CDR3 nucleotide sequence: TGCGCCAGCAGTGAGTCAGGACGGTGGGGGGAGCTGTTTTTT.

The table lists this clonotype with a few counts. The CDR3: CASSQHRLDTGELFF. The CDR3 coding sequence is TGTGCCAGCAGCCAACACAGGTTAGACACCGGGGAGCTGTTTTTT. V usage is TRBV2 and J usage is TRBJ2-2; a weak D match, TRBD1 (5 bases). Germline V gene sequence: CDR1 SNHLY, CDR2 FYNNEI. The CDR3 runs to 15 residues. Trimming removed 6 bases from V and 3 bases from J, with 14 bases in between. The full variable domain, its missing parts supplied by reference TRBV2 and TRBJ2-2, is EPEVTQTPSHQVTQMGQEVILRCVPISNHLYFYWYRQILGQKVEFLVSFYNNEISEKSEIFDDQFSVERPDGSNFTLKIRSTKLEDSAMYFCASSQHRLDTGELFFGEGSRLTVL.

The chain recombines TRBV2 with TRBJ1-5; D is unclear. Trimming took off 1 base at V and 0 bases at J, with 4 bases between the two ends. CDR1 SNHLY and CDR2 FYNNEI come from the germline V gene. The CDR3 is 14 amino acids. The CDR3: CASSEEGSNQPQHF. In DNA, the CDR3 is TGTGCCAGCAGTGAAGAGGGTAGCAATCAGCCCCAGCATTTT. Variable domain in full (rest from reference TRBV2 and TRBJ1-5): EPEVTQTPSHQVTQMGQEVILRCVPISNHLYFYWYRQILGQKVEFLVSFYNNEISEKSEIFDDQFSVERPDGSNFTLKIRSTKLEDSAMYFCASSEEGSNQPQHFGDGTRLSIL.

With regard to this clonotype: An end of the junction differs from the germline gene, which may be a read error. The rearrangement links TRBV12-5 to TRBJ1-5; D gene ambiguous. The CDR3 is made up of 12 amino acids. Germline V gene sequence: CDR1 LGHNT, CDR2 FRNRAP. The DNA for the CDR3 is TGTGCTAGTGGTTGGGGAGATCATCCCCAGCATTTT. It translates to CASGWGDHPQHF.

This clonotype occurred a few times. The junction shows a germline mismatch at one end, possibly a read error. V gene TRBV5-1 combines with J gene TRBJ2-5; D may correspond to TRBD1 or TRBD2 (5 bases each). The CDR3 runs to 11 residues. Germline V CDR1 and CDR2: SGHRS, YFSETQ. The CDR3 region is CASGVREGVNF. The CDR3 DNA is TGCGCCAGCGGCGTACGGGAAGGGGTCAACTTC.